The 9 T cell receptor beta chains below come from one sample, sequenced in a study of OX40 agonist ivuxolimab in advanced cancers. Library creation used the immunoSEQ multiplex PCR assay. In its TCRdb copy, this immuneACCESS table keeps in-frame sequences only and misses some clones. Where compared with another copy, unresolved V genes explain less than half of these, and the others have no known cause. This sample comprises more than 60,000 clones, 65% to 90% of them detected only once. The top ten clones comprise roughly 0.71% of the sample. The sample here was CD4+ or CD8+ T cells sorted from blood, taken in a trial of the OX40 agonist ivuxolimab. These TCRs come from an adult with an advanced solid tumor such as melanoma, head and neck, liver or kidney cancer.

The CDR3 sequence is CASSPGTGGNEQFF. CDR3 DNA: TGTGCCAGCTCACCTGGGACAGGGGGCAATGAGCAGTTCTTC. The rearrangement links TRBV18 to TRBJ2-1; TRBD1 aligns across 11 bases. Germline V CDR1 and CDR2: KGHSH, LQKENI. This CDR3 contains 14 residues. With V trimmed by 3 bases and J by 6 bases, 1 base remained unmatched.

The chain employs TRBV28 and TRBJ1-4, with TRBD1 matching over 8 bases. V shed 6 bases, J shed 3 bases, and the junction held 9 bases outside the gene matches. The germline V gene has CDR1 MDHEN and CDR2 SYDVKM. The CDR3 runs 16 residues. This CDR3 reads CASRGGQGVANEKLFF. In DNA, the CDR3 is TGTGCCAGCAGGGGCGGACAGGGAGTAGCTAATGAAAAACTGTTTTTT.

Turning to this clone: One junction end disagrees with the germline gene, perhaps due to a read error. The rearrangement joins TRBV11-2 to TRBJ2-5; 11 positions match TRBD2. Germline lookup yields CDR1 SGHAT and CDR2 FQNNGV. The CDR3 is 14 amino acids. As DNA, the CDR3 is TGTGCCAGCCAATCCTCGACTAGCGGGGTCCGGAGGGACTTC. It specifies CASQSSTSGVRRDF.

The chain has TRBV6-5 and TRBJ1-5, with 8 bases that match TRBD1. The CDR3 consists of 14 residues. V gave up 6 bases and J gave up 7 bases; unmatched junction bases: 8. Germline V CDR1 and CDR2: MNHEY, SVGAGI. The CDR3 loop is CASSSGGTQQPQHF. Here the CDR3 DNA reads TGTGCCAGCAGCTCAGGGGGCACGCAGCAGCCCCAGCATTTT.

This clone was picked up one time. The J gene is TRBJ2-2, the V gene TRBV7-8, with D maybe TRBD2 (5 bases). Trimming shortened V by 1 base and J by 4 bases, and 16 bases separated the two germline ends. This CDR3 has 17 amino acids. CDR1 is SGHVS, CDR2 FQNEAQ, per germline. The CDR3 is CASSLEVGGPSTGELFF. DNA for the CDR3: TGTGCCAGCAGCTTAGAAGTTGGCGGGCCTTCCACCGGGGAGCTGTTTTTT. The full variable domain, with the rest looked up from reference TRBV7-8 and TRBJ2-2, is GAGVSQSPRYKVAKRGQDVALRCDPISGHVSLFWYQQALGQGPEFLTYFQNEAQLDKSGLPSDRFFAERPEGSVSTLKIQRTQQEDSAVYLCASSLEVGGPSTGELFFGEGSRLTVL.

Ten or more counts support this clone. This rearrangement joins TRBV28 to TRBJ1-5; D may be TRBD1 (5 bases). The germline V gene has CDR1 MDHEN and CDR2 SYDVKM. The CDR3 length is 17 residues. V lost 5 bases and J lost 5, with 22 bases in between. The DNA of the CDR3 is TGTGCCAGCAGTGCGCCCGGGGCAGCGATAAACCATCAGCCCCAGCATTTT. This encodes CASSAPGAAINHQPQHF. The full variable domain, rest sourced from reference TRBV28 and TRBJ1-5, is DVKVTQSSRYLVKRTGEKVFLECVQDMDHENMFWYRQDPGLGLRLIYFSYDVKMKEKGDIPEGYSVSREKKERFSLILESASTNQTSMYLCASSAPGAAINHQPQHFGDGTRLSIL.

The rearrangement joins TRBV7-9 to TRBJ1-4; D call uncertain. The CDR3 length is 14 residues. Germline V gives CDR1 SEHNR, CDR2 FQNEAQ (reference sequence). The V end lost 5 bases, the J end lost 4 bases, and 11 bases lay between the germline ends. CDR3 DNA: TGTGCCAGCAGCCCGGGCGGATTTAATGAAAAACTGTTTTTT. Its protein product is CASSPGGFNEKLFF.

The chain links TRBV19 to TRBJ2-2, with D hard to call. V was shortened by 7 bases and J by 4 bases, with 16 bases between the two germline ends. Germline V lookup: CDR1 LNHDA, CDR2 SQIVND (reference sequence). The CDR3 runs 15 residues. The CDR3 spells CASTWMGGSTGELFF. The CDR3 region has the DNA TGTGCCAGTACCTGGATGGGTGGGTCCACCGGGGAGCTGTTTTTT.

J is TRBJ2-7 and V is TRBV18, with 8 bases fitting TRBD2. The length of the CDR3 is 14 residues. The germline V gene has CDR1 KGHSH and CDR2 LQKENI. The ends lost 2 bases at V and 3 bases at J; junction bases unmatched: 3. In nucleotides, the CDR3 is TGTGCCAGCTCACCAAGGGGACTAGGCTACGAGCAGTACTTC. Translated, it gives CASSPRGLGYEQYF.